This TCR beta chain was captured by sequencing in a study of cytomegalovirus exposure and HLA in healthy donors. Points from the study as a whole: When analyzed later, the rates of TCR association showed variation by HLA locus, with DRB1 the most and HLA-C the fewest.

Amplification used 60 Vbeta primers and 13 Jbeta primers. The repertoire was sequenced with immunoSEQ multiplex PCR; TCRdb's copy has only in-frame clones and lacks some. The sample holds roughly 160,000 clones, around 80% seen once. CDR3 length: 17 residues. Germline-derived CDR1 and CDR2 are LNHDA and SQIVND (reference sequence). V shed 3 bases and J 0 bases; nucleotides not matched to a gene: 10. To note about this clone: Its antigen remains unknown.

The receptor was isolated from a young man in good health and CMV-seronegative. The chain links TRBV19 to TRBJ1-1; 7 positions match TRBD1. Sequencing used PBMCs. As DNA, the CDR3 is TGTGCCAGTAGTATCCTCTACAGGGGTTGGATGAACACTGAAGCTTTCTTT. Translated, it gives CASSILYRGWMNTEAFF.